This T cell receptor (beta chain) comes out of a study of regulatory T cells in long-lasting Graves disease. Arm-PCR of CDR3 regions with iRepertoire HTBI primers generated TCR beta libraries. TCRdb independently ran MiXCR on the multiplex PCR reads; one entry per CDR3 protein. The profile shows more than 450,000 distinct CDR3 sequences, 16% of them singletons. The germline gives CDR1 DFQATT, CDR2 SNEGSKA (reference sequence). The CDR3 is 16 residues long. Trimming cost V 0 bases and J 3 bases, with 12 bases left between them. This sample's time point: newly diagnosed GD, antithyroid drugs for less than 3 months. There was RNA extracted from PBMCs, and the TCR library was made from it. This clonotype was seen more than once but under ten times. In addition, the sample was reused for a study of T cells in Graves' hyperthyroidism and ophthalmopathy. As that study records: Primed by the HTBI set, a first-round RT-PCR was run on the TCR CDR3. Within blood appeared most thyroid clonotypes that had expanded above 0.001.

This specimen consisted of peripheral blood mononuclear cells (PBMCs), obtained at new diagnosis, from a patient treated with antithyroid drugs. The chain has TRBV20-1 and TRBJ2-6; D may be TRBD1 (5 bases). This receptor was taken from a man aged 35 to 55 with Graves disease. CDR3 nucleotide sequence: TGCAGTGCTAGAGACAGGGTGAGAGGTGGGGCCAACGTCCTGACTTTC. Translated: CSARDRVRGGANVLTF.